The clone carrying this TCR beta chain has just a few counts. One junction end does not reproduce the germline sequence, and a read error may be involved. The sample belongs to a study of blood T cell repertoires in COVID-19. Sequencing was performed with immunoSEQ multiplex PCR; in TCRdb, only in-frame clones are kept and a portion is missing. Of roughly 230,000 clones listed, around 87% are singletons. This CDR3 is built from 11 residues. Germline V CDR1 and CDR2: MNHEY, SVGAGI. The sample consisted of peripheral blood. The genes are TRBV6-5 and TRBJ1-1; a possible D gene is TRBD1 (6 bases). The TCR originated in a woman aged 55 to 70 with COVID-19, enrolled during active disease. CDR3 bases: TGTGCCAGCAGTCGGCAGGGGATAATTGTCTTT. Encoded protein: CASSRQGIIVF.